The rows below give T cell receptor beta chains drawn from one sample of a study of T cell responses to AZD1222 COVID-19 vaccine. Profiling relied on immunoSEQ multiplex PCR, and the TCRdb table lists in-frame clones only, not all of them. The sample carries about 140,000 clones, 85% to 90% recorded once. The sequencing here drew on peripheral blood, taken 28 days after the second AZD1222 dose. The receptors shown here come from an adult who received the AZD1222 COVID-19 vaccine. Both conserved end residues are part of each CDR3. A D gene is named only where the DNA matches it firmly. For some rows the clone size is stated as once, few or many, or as a class when expanded; others skip it.

>TRBV4-1|TRBD2|.|16|TRBJ2-1
CASSQALSGRALEQFF
TGCGCCAGCAGCCAAGCTCTAAGCGGGAGGGCCTTGGAGCAGTTCTTC
>TRBV7-9|TRBD1|.|16|TRBJ2-1
CASSRPGQGALNEQFF
TGTGCCAGCAGTAGGCCGGGACAGGGGGCTCTCAATGAGCAGTTCTTC
>TRBV10-3|.|.|16|TRBJ2-1
CAISRGAGGSYNEQFF
TGTGCCATCAGCCGGGGAGCCGGGGGCTCCTACAATGAGCAGTTCTTC
>TRBV6-5|.|.|12|TRBJ1-1
CASSLRTGEAFF
TGTGCCAGCAGTTTAAGGACTGGGGAAGCTTTCTTT
>TRBV4-3|TRBD2|.|17|TRBJ2-5
CASSQGPSGRAPETQYF
TGCGCCAGCAGCCAAGGGCCTAGCGGGAGGGCCCCAGAGACCCAGTACTTC
>TRBV6-5|.|.|15|TRBJ1-2
CASSYSGRPNYGYTF
TGTGCCAGCAGTTACTCTGGCAGGCCTAACTATGGCTACACCTTC
>TRBV7-2|TRBD1|.|17|TRBJ1-1
CASSPRQGDLGYTEAFF
TGTGCCAGCAGCCCTCGACAGGGAGACCTAGGGTACACTGAAGCTTTCTTT
>TRBV7-6|.|.|17|TRBJ1-6
CASSPATGVWGNSPLHF
TGTGCCAGCAGCCCCGCCACCGGGGTCTGGGGTAATTCACCCCTCCACTTT
>TRBV5-1|TRBD2|.|15|TRBJ2-3
CASSLLLAGSDTQYF
TGCGCCAGCAGCTTGTTACTAGCGGGATCAGATACGCAGTATTTT
>TRBV28|TRBD2|.|14|TRBJ2-2
CAILAGGNTGELFF
TGTGCCATCCTAGCGGGAGGCAACACCGGGGAGCTGTTTTTT
>TRBV19|.|.|16|TRBJ2-1
CASAQPQGFSYNEQFF
TGTGCCAGTGCACAGCCCCAGGGTTTTTCCTACAATGAGCAGTTCTTC
>TRBV24-1|.|few|14|TRBJ1-2
CATSDSDSFHGYTF
TGTGCCACCAGTGACTCGGACAGCTTCCATGGCTACACCTTC
>TRBV7-2|.|.|16|TRBJ1-6
CASSLVVGTGYSPLHF
TGTGCCAGCAGCTTAGTTGTCGGGACGGGTTATTCACCCCTCCACTTT
>TRBV5-5|.|.|19|TRBJ2-6
CASSEDSWGLGSGANVLTF
TGTGCCAGCAGCGAGGACAGTTGGGGGCTAGGGTCTGGGGCCAACGTCCTGACTTTC
>TRBV19|TRBD2|.|18|TRBJ2-3
CASSLGRGTSQRTDTQYF
TGTGCCAGTAGTTTAGGGAGAGGGACTAGCCAACGCACAGATACGCAGTATTTT
>TRBV6-2/TRBV6-3|.|.|15|TRBJ2-3
CASSYSGRRTTGQYF
TGTGCCAGCAGTTACTCGGGACGGAGGACGACGGGGCAGTATTTT
>TRBV19|.|.|15|TRBJ1-2
CASQGGFVTGYGYTF
TGTGCCAGTCAGGGCGGATTTGTTACAGGTTATGGCTACACCTTC
>TRBV9|.|.|18|TRBJ2-2
CASSVRPLGRGHTGELFF
TGTGCCAGCAGCGTACGCCCCCTTGGGCGGGGGCACACCGGGGAGCTGTTTTTT
>TRBV6-5|.|.|13|TRBJ1-5
CASRQGGGRPQHF
TGTGCCAGCAGGCAGGGTGGGGGGAGGCCCCAGCATTTT
>TRBV28|TRBD1|.|15|TRBJ1-6
CASKSRDRDFSPLHF
TGTGCCAGCAAATCCCGGGACAGGGACTTTTCACCCCTCCACTTT
>TRBV7-2|TRBD1|.|15|TRBJ1-1
CASSLVARQGTEAFF
TGTGCCAGCAGCTTAGTGGCTCGACAGGGGACTGAAGCTTTCTTT
>TRBV4-2|.|.|13|TRBJ2-3
CASSQTGTDTQYF
TGTGCCAGCAGCCAAACAGGTACAGATACGCAGTATTTT
>TRBV18|.|.|14|TRBJ2-1
CASSPTRGDNEQFF
TGTGCCAGCTCTCCCACCAGGGGAGACAATGAGCAGTTCTTC
>TRBV29-1|.|once|11|TRBJ1-1
CSVEDGYKAFF
TGCAGCGTTGAAGACGGGTATAAAGCTTTCTTT
>TRBV5-6|TRBD1|.|14|TRBJ1-2
CASSRPGQHYGYTF
TGTGCCAGCAGCCGCCCGGGACAGCACTATGGCTACACCTTC
>TRBV27|.|.|12|TRBJ2-3
CASSRSGDTQYF
TGTGCCAGCAGCCGCTCGGGAGATACGCAGTATTTT
>TRBV7-2|.|once|15|TRBJ1-2
CASSFIDRPNYGYTF
TGTGCCAGCAGCTTCATCGACAGACCTAACTATGGCTACACCTTC
>TRBV19|.|.|13|TRBJ1-2
CASSPRQNYGYTF
TGTGCCAGTAGTCCGCGCCAGAACTATGGCTACACCTTC
>TRBV7-2|.|.|13|TRBJ1-4
CASSRGGHEKLFF
TGTGCCAGCAGCAGAGGGGGGCATGAAAAACTGTTTTTT
>TRBV5-1|TRBD2|.|16|TRBJ2-1
CASSLGLAGPQSEQFF
TGCGCCAGCAGCTTAGGACTAGCGGGGCCCCAAAGTGAGCAGTTCTTC
>TRBV18|.|.|17|TRBJ1-1
CASSQAAPGPRGTEAFF
TGTGCCAGCTCACAGGCGGCTCCGGGACCCCGGGGTACTGAAGCTTTCTTT
>TRBV4-3|TRBD2|.|13|TRBJ2-1
CASSQDVAGGQFF
TGCGCCAGCAGCCAAGATGTAGCGGGAGGGCAGTTCTTC